This record looks at one TCR beta chain sequence and its context. Its matching antigen is unknown. This sample stems from a study of cytomegalovirus exposure and HLA in healthy donors. The CDR3 runs 14 residues. Unmatched junction bases numbered 1, after V lost 0 bases and J lost 5 bases. Germline V gives CDR1 KGHSH, CDR2 LQKENI. Study-wide results and limits: Specific recognition of CMV antigens was confirmed in vitro for three chains (all CMV-associated). Reports credit the classifier with highly specific, highly sensitive diagnosis of cytomegalovirus status. Rates of TCR association differed by HLA locus in a later analysis, with DRB1 highest and HLA-C lowest. Relative to the approximately 680-donor mean, N-insertions were reportedly fewer in an Asian-associated ancestry cluster in a later analysis.

Researchers ran the PCR with 60 Vbeta and 13 Jbeta primers. Here immunoSEQ multiplex PCR was the method, and the copy in TCRdb shows in-frame clones only, minus some. Here the sample spans about 50,000 clones, roughly 72% being singletons. The source material was PBMCs. The chain couples TRBV18 to TRBJ2-7, with TRBD2 matching 10 bases. The TCR was taken from a woman aged 45-65 years in good health and CMV-seronegative. CDR3 DNA sequence: TGTGCCAGCTCACCACCGGGACTAGCGAACGAGCAGTACTTC. It is translated as CASSPPGLANEQYF.